Listed below are T cell receptor beta chains from one sample, sequenced in a study of shared clonotypes between healthy human individuals. Assay used: immunoSEQ multiplex PCR; TCRdb lists only in-frame clones, some missing. The sample carries roughly 2.6 million clones, around nine tenths recorded once. Material for sequencing was naive CD4+ T cells sorted from blood. Every receptor here comes from a man aged 18 to 29 in good health. Each CDR3 is given with its conserved first and last residue. Fields, in order: J gene, D gene, clone size, V gene, CDR3 protein, CDR3 DNA. D genes are given only for firm matches. Clone sizes are given selectively: once, few, many, or a class where the clone is expanded.

>TRBJ1-4|NA|NA|TRBV18
CASSPPGSNEKLFF
TGTGCCAGCTCACCACCAGGGAGTAATGAAAAACTGTTTTTT
>TRBJ2-2|NA|NA|TRBV7-2
CASSLGQRITGELFF
TGTGCCAGCAGCTTAGGACAGAGGATCACCGGGGAGCTGTTTTTT
>TRBJ1-3|NA|NA|TRBV18
CASSDQRSLSGNTIYF
TGTGCCAGCTCCGACCAGCGATCTCTCTCTGGAAACACCATATATTTT
>TRBJ2-7|NA|NA|TRBV9
CASSVDKGHEQYF
TGTGCCAGCAGCGTAGATAAGGGCCACGAGCAGTACTTC
>TRBJ2-6|NA|NA|TRBV6-1
CATRGYEAGANVLTF
TGTGCCACGAGGGGATATGAGGCTGGGGCCAACGTCCTGACTTTC
>TRBJ1-1|TRBD1|NA|TRBV5-1
CASSVRTGWDTEAFF
TGCGCCAGCAGCGTGCGGACAGGGTGGGACACTGAAGCTTTCTTT
>TRBJ1-2|NA|NA|TRBV21-1
CASSKARDRHYGYTF
TGTGCCAGCAGCAAAGCAAGGGACAGACACTATGGCTACACCTTC
>TRBJ1-1|NA|NA|TRBV5-4
CASSLTVGTEAFF
TGTGCCAGCAGCCTGACTGTGGGAACTGAAGCTTTCTTT
>TRBJ2-5|NA|few|TRBV5-1
CASTQGGQETQYF
TGCGCCAGCACCCAAGGGGGCCAAGAGACCCAGTACTTC
>TRBJ2-7|NA|NA|TRBV7-6
CASSLASGQGPRGEQYF
TGTGCCAGCAGCTTAGCTTCTGGGCAGGGACCAAGGGGCGAGCAGTACTTC
>TRBJ2-3|TRBD2|NA|TRBV30
CAWSVRRTSRFTDTQYF
TGTGCCTGGAGTGTACGGAGGACTAGCAGATTCACAGATACGCAGTATTTT
>TRBJ2-6|NA|NA|TRBV30
CAWTWQGLPGANVLTF
TGTGCCTGGACTTGGCAGGGTCTCCCTGGGGCCAACGTCCTGACTTTC
>TRBJ2-3|NA|NA|TRBV18
CASSPRQGTDTQYF
TGTGCCAGCTCCCCTCGGCAGGGCACAGATACGCAGTATTTT
>TRBJ1-2|TRBD1|once|TRBV5-1
CASSEGQGLWGYTF
TGCGCCAGCAGCGAGGGACAGGGTCTATGGGGCTACACCTTC
>TRBJ2-2|TRBD1|once|TRBV27
CASSSGQSGRELFF
TGTGCCAGCAGTTCGGGACAGAGTGGCCGGGAGCTGTTTTTT
>TRBJ1-4|NA|NA|TRBV19
CASSRQFATNEKLFF
TGTGCCAGTAGTCGACAGTTTGCAACTAATGAAAAACTGTTTTTT
>TRBJ2-7|TRBD2|NA|TRBV11-2
CASSLDGRTSGGAYEQYF
TGTGCCAGCAGCTTAGATGGTCGGACTAGCGGGGGGGCCTACGAGCAGTACTTC
>TRBJ2-1|TRBD2|NA|TRBV6-5
CASSRAGGPSVEQFF
TGTGCCAGCAGCCGAGCGGGAGGGCCGTCAGTAGAGCAGTTCTTC
>TRBJ1-2|NA|few|TRBV7-9
CASTPIGGDYGYTF
TGTGCCAGCACCCCGATTGGTGGGGACTATGGCTACACCTTC
>TRBJ2-5|TRBD2|once|TRBV9
CASSVALAGEQETQYF
TGTGCCAGCAGCGTAGCACTAGCGGGAGAGCAAGAGACCCAGTACTTC
>TRBJ1-1|NA|NA|TRBV30
CAWSLGVTEAFF
TGTGCCTGGAGCCTAGGGGTGACGGAAGCTTTCTTT
>TRBJ2-2|TRBD1|NA|TRBV7-6
CASSLAPDRVIGELFF
TGTGCCAGCAGCTTAGCGCCGGACAGGGTGATCGGGGAGCTGTTTTTT
>TRBJ1-2|NA|NA|TRBV18
CASSPPGVNGYTF
TGTGCCAGCTCACCACCAGGGGTTAATGGCTACACCTTC
>TRBJ2-1|NA|NA|TRBV5-1
CASSLVAGTYNEQFF
TGCGCCAGCAGCTTGGTTGCGGGAACCTACAATGAGCAGTTCTTC
>TRBJ1-2|TRBD1|NA|TRBV6-5
CASSRRDRADYGYTF
TGTGCCAGCAGTCGACGGGACAGGGCTGACTATGGCTACACCTTC
>TRBJ2-5|NA|NA|TRBV30
CAWGKTETQYF
TGTGCCTGGGGGAAAACGGAGACCCAGTACTTC
>TRBJ1-5|NA|NA|TRBV19
CASSIRGVTTTNQPQHF
TGTGCCAGTAGTATTAGGGGGGTCACGACCACAAATCAGCCCCAGCATTTT
>TRBJ2-7|TRBD1|NA|TRBV11-2
CASSFTGGIVGQYF
TGTGCCAGCAGCTTTACAGGGGGCATTGTTGGGCAGTACTTC
>TRBJ1-6|TRBD1|NA|TRBV4-1
CASSQDRQGNSPLHF
TGCGCCAGCAGCCAAGATAGACAGGGTAATTCACCCCTCCACTTT
>TRBJ2-6|NA|NA|TRBV5-4
CASSLVRSGANVLTF
TGTGCCAGCAGCTTGGTAAGATCTGGGGCCAACGTCCTGACTTTC
>TRBJ2-3|TRBD2|NA|TRBV9
CASSRAGGLAADTQYF
TGTGCCAGCAGCCGCGCCGGGGGACTAGCAGCAGATACGCAGTATTTT
>TRBJ2-7|TRBD2|NA|TRBV4-1
CASSQGLAGNGYEQYF
TGCGCCAGCAGCCAAGGACTAGCGGGTAATGGCTACGAGCAGTACTTC
>TRBJ1-2|NA|once|TRBV15
CATSTVVRGYGYTF
TGTGCCACCAGCACGGTGGTACGGGGCTATGGCTACACCTTC
>TRBJ2-6|NA|NA|TRBV7-2
CASSSGTGANVLTF
TGTGCCAGCAGCTCAGGAACTGGGGCCAACGTCCTGACTTTC
>TRBJ2-5|TRBD2|NA|TRBV27
CASRPRTSWETQYF
TGTGCCAGCAGACCGAGGACTAGTTGGGAGACCCAGTACTTC
>TRBJ2-7|NA|NA|TRBV7-6
CASSAVGRGSYEQYF
TGTGCCAGCAGCGCCGTGGGCAGAGGCTCCTACGAGCAGTACTTC
>TRBJ1-4|NA|NA|TRBV18
CASSPYRDNEKLFF
TGTGCCAGCTCTCCTTACAGAGATAATGAAAAACTGTTTTTT
>TRBJ2-2|NA|NA|TRBV2
CASSEGGRRGVTGELFF
TGTGCCAGCAGTGAAGGGGGTCGGAGGGGAGTCACCGGGGAGCTGTTTTTT
>TRBJ2-1|NA|NA|TRBV30
CAWRGANEQFF
TGTGCCTGGAGGGGAGCTAATGAGCAGTTCTTC
>TRBJ2-5|TRBD2|NA|TRBV30
CAWDRTSGRMETQYF
TGTGCCTGGGATCGGACTAGCGGGAGGATGGAGACCCAGTACTTC
>TRBJ1-1|NA|NA|TRBV13
CASSLGRQAEAFF
TGTGCCAGCAGCTTAGGAAGGCAGGCTGAAGCTTTCTTT
>TRBJ2-7|TRBD1|NA|TRBV12-5
CASHSGTAGNYEQYF
TGTGCTAGCCACTCCGGGACAGCAGGCAACTACGAGCAGTACTTC
>TRBJ2-7|TRBD1|NA|TRBV28
CASSSGQGGEQYF
TGTGCCAGCAGCAGTGGACAGGGGGGAGAGCAGTACTTC
>TRBJ2-3|NA|NA|TRBV6-4
CASSDRGWQDTQYF
TGTGCCAGCAGTGACCGGGGGTGGCAAGATACGCAGTATTTT
>TRBJ2-7|TRBD2|once|TRBV6-6
CASSYSGRGAYEQYF
TGTGCCAGCAGTTATAGCGGGAGGGGCGCCTACGAGCAGTACTTC
>TRBJ1-3|NA|NA|TRBV9
CASSVGPWVPGNTIYF
TGTGCCAGCAGCGTCGGTCCATGGGTCCCTGGAAACACCATATATTTT